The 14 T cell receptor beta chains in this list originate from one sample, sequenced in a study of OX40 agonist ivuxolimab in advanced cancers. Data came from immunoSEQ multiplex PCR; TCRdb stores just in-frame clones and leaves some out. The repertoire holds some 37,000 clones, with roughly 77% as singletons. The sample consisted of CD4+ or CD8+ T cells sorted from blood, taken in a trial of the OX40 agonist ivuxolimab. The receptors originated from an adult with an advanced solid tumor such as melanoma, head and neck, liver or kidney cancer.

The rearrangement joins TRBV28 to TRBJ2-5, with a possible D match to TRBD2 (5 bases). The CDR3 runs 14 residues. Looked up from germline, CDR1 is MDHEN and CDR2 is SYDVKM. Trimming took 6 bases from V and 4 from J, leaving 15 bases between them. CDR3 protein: CASSAGGWGETQYF. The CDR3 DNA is TGTGCCAGCAGCGCCGGAGGATGGGGAGAGACCCAGTACTTC. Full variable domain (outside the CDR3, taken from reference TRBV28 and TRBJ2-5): DVKVTQSSRYLVKRTGEKVFLECVQDMDHENMFWYRQDPGLGLRLIYFSYDVKMKEKGDIPEGYSVSREKKERFSLILESASTNQTSMYLCASSAGGWGETQYFGPGTRLLVL.

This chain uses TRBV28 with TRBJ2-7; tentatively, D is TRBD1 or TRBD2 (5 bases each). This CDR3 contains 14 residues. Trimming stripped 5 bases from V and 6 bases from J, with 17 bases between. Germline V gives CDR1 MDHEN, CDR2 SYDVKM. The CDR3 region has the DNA TGTGCCAGCAGTCCAGAAAATACTAGGGGCGAGCAGTACTTC. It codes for CASSPENTRGEQYF.

The CDR3 here is CASSLRDRPREKLFF. DNA of the CDR3: TGTGCCAGCAGCCTAAGGGACAGGCCCCGGGAAAAACTGTTTTTT. The chain has TRBV6-5 and TRBJ1-4, with TRBD1 matching 8 bases. CDR3 length equals 15 residues. Germline V gives CDR1 MNHEY, CDR2 SVGAGI. With 6 bases clipped from V and 8 bases from J, the junction kept 11 bases outside the gene matches.

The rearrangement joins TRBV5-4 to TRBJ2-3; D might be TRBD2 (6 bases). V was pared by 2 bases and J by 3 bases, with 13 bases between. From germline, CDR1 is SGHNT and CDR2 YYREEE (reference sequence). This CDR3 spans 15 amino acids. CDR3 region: CASSFPGTLTDTQYF. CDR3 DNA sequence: TGTGCCAGCAGCTTTCCCGGGACTTTAACAGATACGCAGTATTTT.

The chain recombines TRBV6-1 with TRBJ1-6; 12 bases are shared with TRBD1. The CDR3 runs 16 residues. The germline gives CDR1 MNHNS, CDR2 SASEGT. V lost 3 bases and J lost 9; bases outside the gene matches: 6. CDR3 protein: CASSDRDRGLGSPLHF. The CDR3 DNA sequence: TGTGCCAGCAGTGATAGGGACAGGGGGCTTGGTTCACCCCTCCACTTT.

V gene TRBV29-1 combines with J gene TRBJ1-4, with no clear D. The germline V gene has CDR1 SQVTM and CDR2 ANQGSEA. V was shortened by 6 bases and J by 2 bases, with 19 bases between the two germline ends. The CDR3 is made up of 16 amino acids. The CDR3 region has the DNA TGCAGCGTCCCTTCAGTCCCACTTGTTACTAATGAAAAACTGTTTTTT. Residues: CSVPSVPLVTNEKLFF.

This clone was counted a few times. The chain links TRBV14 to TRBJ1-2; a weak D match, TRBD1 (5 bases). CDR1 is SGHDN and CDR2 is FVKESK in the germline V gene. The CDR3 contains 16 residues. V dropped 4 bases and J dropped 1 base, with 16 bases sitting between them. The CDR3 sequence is CASSPALYRFNYGYTF. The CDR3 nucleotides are TGTGCCAGCAGCCCCGCCCTATACAGGTTTAACTATGGCTACACCTTC.

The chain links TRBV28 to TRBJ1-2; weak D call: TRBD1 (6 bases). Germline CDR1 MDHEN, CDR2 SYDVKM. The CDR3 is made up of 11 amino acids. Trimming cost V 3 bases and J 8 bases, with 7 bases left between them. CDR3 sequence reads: CASSFGGGYTF. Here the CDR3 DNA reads TGTGCCAGCAGTTTTGGGGGCGGCTACACCTTC.

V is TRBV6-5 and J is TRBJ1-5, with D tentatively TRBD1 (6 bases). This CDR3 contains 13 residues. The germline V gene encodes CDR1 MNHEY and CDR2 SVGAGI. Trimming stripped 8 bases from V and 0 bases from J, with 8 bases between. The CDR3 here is CASGDNSNQPQHF. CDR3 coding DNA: TGTGCCAGCGGGGACAATAGCAATCAGCCCCAGCATTTT.

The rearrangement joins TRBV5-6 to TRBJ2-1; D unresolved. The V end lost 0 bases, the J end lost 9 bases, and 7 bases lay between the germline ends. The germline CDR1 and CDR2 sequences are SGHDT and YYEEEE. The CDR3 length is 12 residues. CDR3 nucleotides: TGTGCCAGCAGCTTGGGAGCCAGTGAGCAGTTCTTC. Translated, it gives CASSLGASEQFF.

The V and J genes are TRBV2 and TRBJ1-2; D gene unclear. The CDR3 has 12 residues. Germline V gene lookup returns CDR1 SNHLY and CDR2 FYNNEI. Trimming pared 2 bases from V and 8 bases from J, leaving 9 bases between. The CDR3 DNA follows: TGTGCCAGCAGTGAAAGGAAATTAGGCTACACCTTC. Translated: CASSERKLGYTF.

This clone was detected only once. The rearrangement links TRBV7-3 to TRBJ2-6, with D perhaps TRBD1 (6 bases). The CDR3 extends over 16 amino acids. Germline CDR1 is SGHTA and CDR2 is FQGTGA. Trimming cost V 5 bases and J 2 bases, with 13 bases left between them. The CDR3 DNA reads TGTGCCAGCAGCGTCTTACAGGGTACTGGGGCCAACGTCCTGACTTTC. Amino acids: CASSVLQGTGANVLTF.

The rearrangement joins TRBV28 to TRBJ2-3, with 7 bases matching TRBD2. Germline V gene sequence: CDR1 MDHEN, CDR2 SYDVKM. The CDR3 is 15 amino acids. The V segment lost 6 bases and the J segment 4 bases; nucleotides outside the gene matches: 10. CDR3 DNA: TGTGCCAGCAGCCCCCCGGGGGGATCATCAGATACGCAGTATTTT. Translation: CASSPPGGSSDTQYF. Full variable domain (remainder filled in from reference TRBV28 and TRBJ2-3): DVKVTQSSRYLVKRTGEKVFLECVQDMDHENMFWYRQDPGLGLRLIYFSYDVKMKEKGDIPEGYSVSREKKERFSLILESASTNQTSMYLCASSPPGGSSDTQYFGPGTRLTVL.

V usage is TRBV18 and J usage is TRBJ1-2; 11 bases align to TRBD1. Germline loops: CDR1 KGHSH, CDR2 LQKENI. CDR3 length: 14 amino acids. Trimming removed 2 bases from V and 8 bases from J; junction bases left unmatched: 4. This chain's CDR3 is CASSPGQGAYGYTF. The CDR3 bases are TGTGCCAGCTCACCAGGACAGGGGGCTTACGGCTACACCTTC.